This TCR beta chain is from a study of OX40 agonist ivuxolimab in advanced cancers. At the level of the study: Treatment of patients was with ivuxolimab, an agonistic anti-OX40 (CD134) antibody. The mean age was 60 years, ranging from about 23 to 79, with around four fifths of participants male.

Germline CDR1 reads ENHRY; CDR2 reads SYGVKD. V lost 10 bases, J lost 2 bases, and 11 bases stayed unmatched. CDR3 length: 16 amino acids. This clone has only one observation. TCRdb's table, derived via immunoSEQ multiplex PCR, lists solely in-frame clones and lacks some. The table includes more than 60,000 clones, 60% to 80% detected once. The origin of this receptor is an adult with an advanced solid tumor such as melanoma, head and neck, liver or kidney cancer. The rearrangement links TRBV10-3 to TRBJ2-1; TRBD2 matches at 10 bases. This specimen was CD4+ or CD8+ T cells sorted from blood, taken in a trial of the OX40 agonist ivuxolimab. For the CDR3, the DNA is TGTGCCACCGCCCCCACTAGCGGGATTACCTACAATGAGCAGTTCTTC. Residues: CATAPTSGITYNEQFF.